This T cell receptor (beta chain) stems from a study of blood T cell repertoires in COVID-19. Overall study context: COVID-19 samples from acute and convalescent phases originated in the United States, Italy and Spain. In each case, the material was cDNA or gDNA derived from T cells, B-cell-depleted T cells, or PBMCs.

In the original processing: Quantification of nucleated cells was approximated via reference gene primer amplification. The protocol was immunoSEQ multiplex PCR, while the TCRdb copy is restricted to in-frame clones and leaves out a portion. D and trimming were read from the DNA, whereas the V and J calls and clone size are those reported in that table. The sample holds about 160,000 clones; approximately 83% are singletons and the top ten take 9.1%. Sequencing was performed on peripheral blood. The TCR comes from a woman of 80 years or more with active or convalescent COVID-19.

The CDR3 region has the DNA TGTGCCAGCAGTGAATTTACGGGGGACGGGGAGCTGTTTTTT. Protein product: CASSEFTGDGELFF. V is TRBV25-1 and J is TRBJ2-2; D perhaps matches TRBD2 (6 bases). This CDR3 contains 14 residues. Looked up from germline, CDR1 is MGHDK and CDR2 is SYGVNS. Trimming took 1 base from V and 7 from J, leaving 10 bases between them. The full variable domain, completed using reference TRBV25-1 and TRBJ2-2, is EADIYQTPRYLVIGTGKKITLECSQTMGHDKMYWYQQDPGMELHLIHYSYGVNSTEKGDLSSESTVSRIRTEHFPLTLESARPSHTSQYLCASSEFTGDGELFFGEGSRLTVL.